This TCR beta chain was sequenced during a study of shared clonotypes between healthy human individuals. The wider study: Serving as donors were two women and three men, whose ages spanned 18 to 49.

Regarding the study as a whole: All-four-donor shared clonotypes had higher generation probabilities than non-shared clonotypes did.

CDR3 length: 14 amino acids. Trimming stripped 3 bases from V and 2 bases from J, with 8 bases between. CDR1 SEHNR and CDR2 FQNEAQ come from the germline V gene (reference sequence). The repertoire was sequenced with immunoSEQ multiplex PCR; TCRdb's copy has only in-frame clones and lacks some. The table has 2 million or so clones, 95% seen once. Note on this clone: Its antigen remains unknown. The same CDR3 also results from other DNA sequences found in this sample.

The source is a man between 18 and 35 years old in good health. Sequencing was carried out using naive CD4+ T cells sorted from blood. Noted subset: CD45RA+ positively selected. The chain has TRBV7-9 and TRBJ1-5; D might be TRBD1 (5 bases). CDR3 bases: TGTGCCAGCAGCTTGGGGGGAGGCAATCAGCCCCAGCATTTT. Its translation: CASSLGGGNQPQHF.